The clone carrying this TCR beta chain showed up just once. The sample comes from a study of blood T cell repertoires in COVID-19. Deletions cut 4 bases from V and 11 bases from J, with 12 bases between. The CDR3 length is 11 residues. CDR1 and CDR2 from the germline V gene are SGHTA and FQGNSA. The table came from immunoSEQ multiplex PCR; TCRdb's copy has only in-frame clones and leaves some out. The sample has around 60,000 clones; about 77% are singletons. Sequenced input: peripheral blood. This clonotype was obtained from a human donor in a cohort sampled during active COVID-19. V is TRBV7-2 and J is TRBJ2-7, with D possibly TRBD2 on 6 matching bases. The CDR3 DNA reads TGTGCCAGCAGCTCGGGCGGGACCGAGTACTTC. It specifies CASSSGGTEYF.